The T cell receptor beta chain under discussion was sequenced for a study of blood T cell repertoires in COVID-19. Overall study context: Researchers got acute and convalescent COVID-19 samples from the United States, Italy and Spain.

CDR3 length: 16 residues. The germline V gene has CDR1 MDHEN and CDR2 SYDVKM. V was pared by 2 bases and J by 7 bases, with 20 bases between. Source study methods: The assay estimated nucleated cells by amplifying reference gene primers. Using immunoSEQ multiplex PCR, the repertoire was profiled, and TCRdb retains in-frame clones only, with some absent. Clonal size and the V and J genes are those of that table, whereas D and trimming came from the DNA. The table records over 400,000 clones, approximately 85% of them present only once. The chain is built from TRBV28 and TRBJ1-2, with D perhaps matching TRBD1 (6 bases). The sequenced sample consisted of peripheral blood. The receptor's source is a human donor in a cohort sampled during active COVID-19. DNA for the CDR3: TGTGCCAGCAGTTTAGAATCGCACAGGGAAAGAGGTGGCTACACCTTC. It translates to CASSLESHRERGGYTF.